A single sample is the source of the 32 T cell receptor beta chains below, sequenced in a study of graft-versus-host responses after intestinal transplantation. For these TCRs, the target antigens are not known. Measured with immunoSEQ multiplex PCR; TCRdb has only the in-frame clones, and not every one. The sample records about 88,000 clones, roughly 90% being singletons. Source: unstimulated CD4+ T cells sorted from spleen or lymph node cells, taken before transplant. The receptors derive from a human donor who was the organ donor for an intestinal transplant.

The CDR3 DNA is TGTGCCATCAGTGAGTCGCTTGCGGGAGGGAAGGCCTACGAGCAGTACTTC. This sequence encodes CAISESLAGGKAYEQYF. The V gene is TRBV10-3, the J gene TRBJ2-7, with TRBD2 matching 9 bases. J gave up 2 bases and V 0 bases, and 8 bases lay outside the gene matches. Germline CDR1 and CDR2: ENHRY and SYGVKD. The CDR3 loop spans 17 amino acids.

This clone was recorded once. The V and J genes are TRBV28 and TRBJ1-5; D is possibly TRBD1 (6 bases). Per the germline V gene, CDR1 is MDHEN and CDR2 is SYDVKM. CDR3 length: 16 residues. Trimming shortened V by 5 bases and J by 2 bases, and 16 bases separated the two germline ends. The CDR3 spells CASSLLRGGGNQPQHF. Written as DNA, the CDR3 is TGTGCCAGCAGTCTCTTGAGGGGGGGCGGCAATCAGCCCCAGCATTTT.

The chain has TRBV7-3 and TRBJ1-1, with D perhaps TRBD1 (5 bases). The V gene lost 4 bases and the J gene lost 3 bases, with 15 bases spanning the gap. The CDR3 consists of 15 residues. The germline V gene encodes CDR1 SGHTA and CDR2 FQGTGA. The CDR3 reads CASSSDGGFDTEAFF. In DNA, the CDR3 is TGTGCCAGCAGCTCCGATGGGGGGTTCGACACTGAAGCTTTCTTT.

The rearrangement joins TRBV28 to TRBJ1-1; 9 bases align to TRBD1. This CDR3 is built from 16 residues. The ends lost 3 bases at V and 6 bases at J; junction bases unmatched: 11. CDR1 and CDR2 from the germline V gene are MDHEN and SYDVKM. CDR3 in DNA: TGTGCCAGCAGTTTTATCGGACAGGGGAGAAACCCTGAAGCTTTCTTT. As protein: CASSFIGQGRNPEAFF.

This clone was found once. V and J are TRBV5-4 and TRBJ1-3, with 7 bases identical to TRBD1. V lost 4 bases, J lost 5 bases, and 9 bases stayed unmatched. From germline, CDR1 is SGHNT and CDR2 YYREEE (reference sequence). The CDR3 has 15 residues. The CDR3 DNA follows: TGTGCCAGCAGCGACCGGGGACAGACAAGAAACACCATATATTTT. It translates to CASSDRGQTRNTIYF.

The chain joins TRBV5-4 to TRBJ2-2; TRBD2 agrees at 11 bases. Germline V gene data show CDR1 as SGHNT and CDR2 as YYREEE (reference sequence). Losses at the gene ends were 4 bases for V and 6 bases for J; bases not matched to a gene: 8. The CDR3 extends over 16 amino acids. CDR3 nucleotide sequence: TGTGCCAGCAGCGGATTAGCGGGAGGGCCCCCCGGGGAGCTGTTTTTT. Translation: CASSGLAGGPPGELFF. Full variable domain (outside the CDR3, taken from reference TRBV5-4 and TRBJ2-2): ETGVTQSPTHLIKTRGQQVTLRCSSQSGHNTVSWYQQALGQGPQFIFQYYREEENGRGNFPPRFSGLQFPNYSSELNVNALELDDSALYLCASSGLAGGPPGELFFGEGSRLTVL.

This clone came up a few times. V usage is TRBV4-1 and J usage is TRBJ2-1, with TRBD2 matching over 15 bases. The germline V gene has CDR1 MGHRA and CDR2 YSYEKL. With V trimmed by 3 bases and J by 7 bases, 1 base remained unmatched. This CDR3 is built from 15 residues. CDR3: CASSHGLAGGNEQFF. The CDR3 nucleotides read TGCGCCAGCAGCCACGGACTAGCGGGGGGGAATGAGCAGTTCTTC.

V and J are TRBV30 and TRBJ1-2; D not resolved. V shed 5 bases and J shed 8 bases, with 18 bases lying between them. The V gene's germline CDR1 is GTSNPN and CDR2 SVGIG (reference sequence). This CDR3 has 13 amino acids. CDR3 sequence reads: CAWGEVSGGGYTF. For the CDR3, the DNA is TGTGCCTGGGGGGAGGTGAGTGGAGGAGGCTACACCTTC.

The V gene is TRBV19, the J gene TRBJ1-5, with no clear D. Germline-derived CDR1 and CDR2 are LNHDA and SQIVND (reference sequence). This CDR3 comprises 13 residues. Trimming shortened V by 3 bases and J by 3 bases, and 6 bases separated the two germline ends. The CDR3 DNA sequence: TGTGCCAGTAGTATTAGATACAATCAGCCCCAGCATTTT. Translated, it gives CASSIRYNQPQHF.

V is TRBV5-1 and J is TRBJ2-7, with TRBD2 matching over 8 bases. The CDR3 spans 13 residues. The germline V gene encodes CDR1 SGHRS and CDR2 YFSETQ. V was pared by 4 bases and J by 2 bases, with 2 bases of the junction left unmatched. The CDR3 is CASSPGGTYEQYF. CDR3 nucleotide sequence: TGCGCCAGCAGCCCGGGGGGGACCTACGAGCAGTACTTC.

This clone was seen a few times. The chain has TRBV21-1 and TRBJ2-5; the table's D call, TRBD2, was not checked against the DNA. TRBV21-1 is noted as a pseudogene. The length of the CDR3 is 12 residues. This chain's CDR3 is CASSWGGETQYF. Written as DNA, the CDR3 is TGTGCCAGCAGCTGGGGAGGCGAGACCCAGTACTTC.

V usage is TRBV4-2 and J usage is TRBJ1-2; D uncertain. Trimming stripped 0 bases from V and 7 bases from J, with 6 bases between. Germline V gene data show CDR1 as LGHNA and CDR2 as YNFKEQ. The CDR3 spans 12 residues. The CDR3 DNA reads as TGTGCCAGCAGCCAAGATATCGGTGGCTACACCTTC. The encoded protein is CASSQDIGGYTF.

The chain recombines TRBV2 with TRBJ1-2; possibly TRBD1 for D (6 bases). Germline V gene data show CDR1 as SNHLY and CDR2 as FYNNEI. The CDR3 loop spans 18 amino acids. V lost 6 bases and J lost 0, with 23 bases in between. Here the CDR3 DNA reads TGTGCCAGCAGGCAAGTGGGGACCGGGACACCGACTAACTATGGCTACACCTTC. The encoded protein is CASRQVGTGTPTNYGYTF.

The CDR3 nucleotides read TGTGCCAGCAATAGAGCGGGATCGGGACGCTACGAGCAGTACTTC. Its protein product is CASNRAGSGRYEQYF. The chain couples TRBV27 to TRBJ2-7; 7 positions match TRBD2. J gave up 3 bases and V 7 bases, and 12 bases lay outside the gene matches. The CDR3 runs to 15 residues. Germline CDR1 is MNHEY and CDR2 is SMNVEV (reference sequence).

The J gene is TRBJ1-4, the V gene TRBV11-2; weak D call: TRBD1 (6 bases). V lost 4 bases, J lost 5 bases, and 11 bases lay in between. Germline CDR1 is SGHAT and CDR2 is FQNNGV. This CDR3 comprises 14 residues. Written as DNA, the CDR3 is TGTGCCAGCAGCTCTAGACAGGAGAATGAAAAACTGTTTTTT. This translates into CASSSRQENEKLFF.

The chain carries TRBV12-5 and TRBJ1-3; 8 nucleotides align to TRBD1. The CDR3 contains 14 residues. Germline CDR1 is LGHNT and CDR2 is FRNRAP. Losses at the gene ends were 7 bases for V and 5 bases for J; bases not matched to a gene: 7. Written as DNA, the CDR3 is TGTGCTAGTGTTAGGACAGGGTACCGAAACACCATATATTTT. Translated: CASVRTGYRNTIYF.

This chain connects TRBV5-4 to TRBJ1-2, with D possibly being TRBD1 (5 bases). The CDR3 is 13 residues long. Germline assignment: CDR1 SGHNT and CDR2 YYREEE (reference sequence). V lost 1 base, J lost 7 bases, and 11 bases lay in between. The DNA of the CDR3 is TGTGCCAGCAGCTTGCGGGGGGGTCTTGGCTACACCTTC. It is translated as CASSLRGGLGYTF.

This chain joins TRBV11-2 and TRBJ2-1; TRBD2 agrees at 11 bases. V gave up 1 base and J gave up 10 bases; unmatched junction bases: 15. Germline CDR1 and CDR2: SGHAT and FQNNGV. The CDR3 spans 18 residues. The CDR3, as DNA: TGTGCCAGCAGCTTAGTCCCGTCGCATAGCGGGGGGGCCGGCGAGCAGTTCTTC. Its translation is CASSLVPSHSGGAGEQFF.

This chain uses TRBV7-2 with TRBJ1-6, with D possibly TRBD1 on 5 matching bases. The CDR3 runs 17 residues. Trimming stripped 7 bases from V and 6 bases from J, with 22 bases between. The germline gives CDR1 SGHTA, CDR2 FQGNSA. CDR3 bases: TGTGCCAGCACCTTGGAAACGCGGACATTTACTAATTCACCCCTCCACTTT. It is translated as CASTLETRTFTNSPLHF.

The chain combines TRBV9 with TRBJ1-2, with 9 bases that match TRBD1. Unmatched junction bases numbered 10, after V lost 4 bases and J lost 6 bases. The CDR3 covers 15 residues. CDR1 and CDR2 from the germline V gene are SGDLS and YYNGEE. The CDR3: CASSKGQGTGNGYTF. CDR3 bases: TGTGCCAGCAGCAAGGGACAGGGTACAGGGAATGGCTACACCTTC. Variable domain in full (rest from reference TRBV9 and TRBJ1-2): DSGVTQTPKHLITATGQRVTLRCSPRSGDLSVYWYQQSLDQGLQFLIQYYNGEERAKGNILERFSAQQFPDLHSELNLSSLELGDSALYFCASSKGQGTGNGYTFGSGTRLTVV.

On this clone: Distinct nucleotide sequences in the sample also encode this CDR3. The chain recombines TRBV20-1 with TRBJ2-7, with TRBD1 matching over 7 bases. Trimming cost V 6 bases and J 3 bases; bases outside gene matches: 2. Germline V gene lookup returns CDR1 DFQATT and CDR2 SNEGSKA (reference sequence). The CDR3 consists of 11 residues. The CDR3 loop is CSARDSYEQYF. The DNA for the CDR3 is TGCAGTGCCAGGGACAGCTACGAGCAGTACTTC.

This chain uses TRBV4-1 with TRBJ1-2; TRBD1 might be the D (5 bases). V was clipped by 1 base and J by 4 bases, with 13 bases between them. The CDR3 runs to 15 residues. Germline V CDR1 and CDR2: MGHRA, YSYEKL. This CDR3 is CASSQGTTRAYGYTF. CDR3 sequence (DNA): TGCGCCAGCAGCCAAGGGACAACCAGGGCCTATGGCTACACCTTC.

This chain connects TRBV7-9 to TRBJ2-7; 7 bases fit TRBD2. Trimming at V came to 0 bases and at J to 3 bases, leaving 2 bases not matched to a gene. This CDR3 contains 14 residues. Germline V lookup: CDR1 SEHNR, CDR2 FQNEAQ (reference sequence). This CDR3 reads CASSLAGTIYEQYF. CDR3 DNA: TGTGCCAGCAGCTTAGCAGGGACTATCTACGAGCAGTACTTC. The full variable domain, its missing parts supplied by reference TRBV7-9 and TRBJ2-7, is DTGVSQNPRHKITKRGQNVTFRCDPISEHNRLYWYRQTLGQGPEFLTYFQNEAQLEKSRLLSDRFSAERPKGSFSTLEIQRTEQGDSAMYLCASSLAGTIYEQYFGPGTRLTVT.

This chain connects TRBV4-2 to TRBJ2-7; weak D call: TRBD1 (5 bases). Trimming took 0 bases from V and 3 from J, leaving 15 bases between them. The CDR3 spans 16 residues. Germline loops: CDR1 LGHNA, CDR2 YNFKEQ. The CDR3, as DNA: TGTGCCAGCAGCCAAGAAACTACAGGAACTCTCTACGAGCAGTACTTC. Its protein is CASSQETTGTLYEQYF.

The CDR3 here is CASSRGLAGYLDEQFF. The CDR3, as DNA: TGTGCCAGCAGCCGCGGACTAGCGGGATACCTCGATGAGCAGTTCTTC. J is TRBJ2-1 and V is TRBV13; 12 nucleotides align to TRBD2. After removal of 5 bases from V and 8 bases from J, the junction contained 10 bases not matched to a gene. The germline V gene has CDR1 PRHDT and CDR2 FYEKMQ (reference sequence). CDR3 length: 16 amino acids.

This CDR3 is CAIKRGEGTDTQYF. The CDR3, as DNA: TGTGCCATCAAGCGGGGGGAAGGCACAGATACGCAGTATTTT. The V gene is TRBV10-3, the J gene TRBJ2-3, with TRBD2 identical over 9 bases. The J segment lost 1 base and the V segment lost 7 bases, leaving 3 bases of the junction unmatched. The CDR3 length is 14 residues. Germline V CDR1 and CDR2: ENHRY, SYGVKD.

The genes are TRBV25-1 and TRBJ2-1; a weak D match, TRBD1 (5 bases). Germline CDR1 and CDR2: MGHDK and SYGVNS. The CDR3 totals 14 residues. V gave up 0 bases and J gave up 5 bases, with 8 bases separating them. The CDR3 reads CASSEYRADNEQFF. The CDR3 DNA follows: TGTGCCAGCAGTGAATACAGGGCAGACAATGAGCAGTTCTTC.

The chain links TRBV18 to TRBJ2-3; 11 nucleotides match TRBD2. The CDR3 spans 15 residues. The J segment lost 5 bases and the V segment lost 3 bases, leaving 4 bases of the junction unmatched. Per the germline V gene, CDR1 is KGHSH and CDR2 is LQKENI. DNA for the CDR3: TGTGCCAGCTCACCGGGACTAGCGGTCATAGATACGCAGTATTTT. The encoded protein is CASSPGLAVIDTQYF.

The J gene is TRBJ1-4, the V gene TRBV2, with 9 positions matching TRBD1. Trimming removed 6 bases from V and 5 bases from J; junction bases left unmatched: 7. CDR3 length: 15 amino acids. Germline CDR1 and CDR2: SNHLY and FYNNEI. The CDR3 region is CASSIFGTGNEKLFF. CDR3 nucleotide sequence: TGTGCCAGCAGCATCTTCGGGACAGGGAATGAAAAACTGTTTTTT.

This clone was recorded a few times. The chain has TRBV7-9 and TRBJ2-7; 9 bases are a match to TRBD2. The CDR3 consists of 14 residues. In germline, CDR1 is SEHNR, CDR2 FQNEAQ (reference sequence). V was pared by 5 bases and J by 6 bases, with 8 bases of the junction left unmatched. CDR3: CASSVTSGQAEQYF. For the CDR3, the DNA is TGTGCCAGCAGCGTTACTAGCGGGCAGGCCGAGCAGTACTTC. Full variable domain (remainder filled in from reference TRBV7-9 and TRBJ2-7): DTGVSQNPRHKITKRGQNVTFRCDPISEHNRLYWYRQTLGQGPEFLTYFQNEAQLEKSRLLSDRFSAERPKGSFSTLEIQRTEQGDSAMYLCASSVTSGQAEQYFGPGTRLTVT.

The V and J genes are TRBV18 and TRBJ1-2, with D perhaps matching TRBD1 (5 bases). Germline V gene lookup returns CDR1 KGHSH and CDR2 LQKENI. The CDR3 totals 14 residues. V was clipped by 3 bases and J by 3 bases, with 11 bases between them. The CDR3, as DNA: TGTGCCAGCTCACCGATGCAGGGCGACTATGGCTACACCTTC. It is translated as CASSPMQGDYGYTF.

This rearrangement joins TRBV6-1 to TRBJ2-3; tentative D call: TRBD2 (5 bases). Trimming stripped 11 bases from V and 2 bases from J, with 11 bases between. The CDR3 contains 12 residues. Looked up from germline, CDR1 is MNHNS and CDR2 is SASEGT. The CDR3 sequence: CACSDYTDTQYF. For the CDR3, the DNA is TGTGCCTGTAGCGATTACACAGATACGCAGTATTTT.